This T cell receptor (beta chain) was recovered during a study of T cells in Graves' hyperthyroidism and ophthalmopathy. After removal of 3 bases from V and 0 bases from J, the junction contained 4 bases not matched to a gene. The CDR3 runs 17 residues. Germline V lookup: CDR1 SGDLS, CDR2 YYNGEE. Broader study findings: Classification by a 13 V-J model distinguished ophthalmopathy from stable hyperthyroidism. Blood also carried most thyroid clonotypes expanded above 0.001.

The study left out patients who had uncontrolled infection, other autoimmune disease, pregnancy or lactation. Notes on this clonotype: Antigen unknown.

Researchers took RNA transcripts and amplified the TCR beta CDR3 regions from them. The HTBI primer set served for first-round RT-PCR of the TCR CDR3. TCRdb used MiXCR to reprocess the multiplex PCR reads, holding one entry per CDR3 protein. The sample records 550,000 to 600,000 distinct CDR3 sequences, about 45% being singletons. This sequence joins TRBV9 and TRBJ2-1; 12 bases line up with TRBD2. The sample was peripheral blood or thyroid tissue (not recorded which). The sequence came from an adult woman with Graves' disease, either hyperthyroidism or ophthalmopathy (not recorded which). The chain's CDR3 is CASSGGTSGPSYNEQFF. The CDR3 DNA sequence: TGTGCCAGCAGCGGCGGGACTAGCGGGCCCTCCTACAATGAGCAGTTCTTC.